These T cell receptor beta chains were read from a single sample in a study of Ad26.COV2.S vaccination and SARS-CoV-2 variants. The table came from immunoSEQ multiplex PCR; TCRdb's copy has only in-frame clones and leaves some out. Of a few hundred thousand clones in the sample, roughly 80% were seen once. The sequences come from peripheral blood, collected in a trial of Ad26.COV2.S vaccine versus placebo. Receptors originate from a person between 18 and 59 years old who received the Ad26.COV2.S COVID-19 vaccine or a placebo. Both conserved end residues are part of each CDR3. D genes are given only for firm matches. Clone size is stated in some rows and not others, as once, few, many or a class when expanded.

v_call,clone_size,d_call,j_call,cdr3_aa,cdr3_nt
TRBV19,-,TRBD1,TRBJ1-2,CASSIAAGGNYGYTF,TGTGCCAGTAGTATAGCGGCAGGGGGAAACTATGGCTACACCTTC
TRBV11-3,-,-,TRBJ2-3,CASSSRLRTDTQYF,TGTGCCAGCAGCTCGCGACTCCGCACAGATACGCAGTATTTT
TRBV28,few,TRBD1,TRBJ1-1,CASSFPTTGRDTEAFF,TGTGCCAGCAGTTTTCCAACGACAGGGAGGGACACTGAAGCTTTCTTT
TRBV4-2,-,-,TRBJ2-2,CASRRWATGTKNTGELFF,TGTGCCAGCAGGCGATGGGCGACCGGGACAAAGAACACCGGGGAGCTGTTTTTT
TRBV6-5,-,-,TRBJ1-5,CASTTQDGSNQPQHF,TGTGCCAGCACGACCCAGGACGGAAGCAATCAGCCCCAGCATTTT
TRBV9,-,-,TRBJ1-3,CASSVPRRTSGNTIYF,TGTGCCAGCAGCGTACCCCGAAGGACGAGCGGAAACACCATATATTTT
TRBV27,once,-,TRBJ2-7,CASSPIYSWQYF,TGTGCCAGCAGCCCGATCTATTCATGGCAGTACTTC
TRBV6-4,few,TRBD2,TRBJ2-3,CASSGTSGATDTQYF,TGTGCCAGCAGTGGGACTAGCGGGGCAACAGATACGCAGTATTTT
TRBV7-9,-,-,TRBJ2-2,CASLGWADRTGELFF,TGTGCCAGCTTAGGTTGGGCAGACCGGACCGGGGAGCTGTTTTTT
TRBV28,-,-,TRBJ2-2,CASSLVTGELFF,TGTGCCAGCAGTTTGGTCACCGGGGAGCTGTTTTTT
TRBV14,-,-,TRBJ2-7,CASSQDTPPYEQYF,TGTGCCAGCAGCCAAGATACGCCACCCTACGAGCAGTACTTC
TRBV7-5,once,-,TRBJ2-5,CARSERGDRVQLITQETQYF,TGTGCCAGAAGTGAGAGGGGGGACAGGGTCCAACTAATAACCCAAGAGACCCAGTACTTC
TRBV19,-,-,TRBJ2-7,CASSAPGKRAYEQYF,TGTGCCAGTAGTGCCCCGGGTAAGAGGGCCTACGAGCAGTACTTC
TRBV6-6,-,-,TRBJ1-2,CASSYSEGLLGYTF,TGTGCCAGCAGTTACTCAGAGGGACTATTAGGCTACACCTTC
TRBV20-1,-,-,TRBJ2-1,CSARSYNEQFF,TGCAGTGCTAGGAGCTACAATGAGCAGTTCTTC
TRBV5-1,-,TRBD1,TRBJ1-1,CASRKSTGVNTEAFF,TGCGCCAGCAGGAAGTCAACAGGGGTGAACACTGAAGCTTTCTTT
TRBV2,-,-,TRBJ2-7,CASSGGRGRNEQYF,TGTGCCAGCAGTGGGGGCAGGGGAAGGAACGAGCAGTACTTC
TRBV19,-,-,TRBJ1-1,CASSTGVATEAFF,TGTGCCAGTAGTACCGGGGTGGCCACTGAAGCTTTCTTT
TRBV6-5,-,-,TRBJ1-6,CASSYGDGTPSPLHF,TGTGCCAGCAGTTACGGGGACGGGACCCCCTCACCCCTCCACTTT
TRBV6-5,-,-,TRBJ1-1,CASRMTGGETEAFF,TGTGCCAGCAGAATGACAGGAGGAGAGACTGAAGCTTTCTTT
TRBV6-5,-,TRBD2,TRBJ2-1,CASRTGLADYNEQFF,TGTGCCAGCCGGACGGGACTAGCGGACTACAATGAGCAGTTCTTC
TRBV21-1,few,-,TRBJ2-2,CASSITSHQTGTGELFF,TGTGCCAGCAGCATAACTAGCCACCAAACGGGGACCGGGGAGCTGTTTTTT
TRBV5-1,-,-,TRBJ1-2,CASSLEPGGNYGYTF,TGCGCCAGCAGCTTGGAGCCGGGAGGGAACTATGGCTACACCTTC
TRBV21-1,-,-,TRBJ2-5,CASSTTGSQETQYF,TGTGCCAGCAGCACGACAGGATCGCAAGAGACCCAGTACTTC
TRBV19,-,TRBD2,TRBJ2-1,CASSRSLFGRAPDYNEQFF,TGTGCCAGTAGTCGATCCCTGTTCGGGAGGGCCCCTGATTACAATGAGCAGTTCTTC
TRBV11-2,-,-,TRBJ2-2,CASSVRGLGMFF,TGTGCCAGCAGCGTACGGGGACTCGGGATGTTTTTT
TRBV19,-,TRBD2,TRBJ2-5,CASSKGTSGRATETQYF,TGTGCCAGTAGTAAAGGGACTAGCGGGAGGGCCACAGAGACCCAGTACTTC
TRBV29-1,few,-,TRBJ2-5,CSVAGWQETQYF,TGCAGCGTTGCGGGGTGGCAAGAGACCCAGTACTTC
TRBV12-3/TRBV12-4,-,-,TRBJ2-2,CASSYSPGELFF,TGTGCCAGCAGTTATTCCCCCGGGGAGCTGTTTTTT
TRBV18,-,-,TRBJ2-1,CASSTGYNEQFF,TGTGCCAGCTCTACCGGGTACAATGAGCAGTTCTTC
TRBV6-2/TRBV6-3,-,-,TRBJ1-4,CASSYLGEKLFF,TGTGCCAGCAGTTACCTCGGTGAAAAACTGTTTTTT